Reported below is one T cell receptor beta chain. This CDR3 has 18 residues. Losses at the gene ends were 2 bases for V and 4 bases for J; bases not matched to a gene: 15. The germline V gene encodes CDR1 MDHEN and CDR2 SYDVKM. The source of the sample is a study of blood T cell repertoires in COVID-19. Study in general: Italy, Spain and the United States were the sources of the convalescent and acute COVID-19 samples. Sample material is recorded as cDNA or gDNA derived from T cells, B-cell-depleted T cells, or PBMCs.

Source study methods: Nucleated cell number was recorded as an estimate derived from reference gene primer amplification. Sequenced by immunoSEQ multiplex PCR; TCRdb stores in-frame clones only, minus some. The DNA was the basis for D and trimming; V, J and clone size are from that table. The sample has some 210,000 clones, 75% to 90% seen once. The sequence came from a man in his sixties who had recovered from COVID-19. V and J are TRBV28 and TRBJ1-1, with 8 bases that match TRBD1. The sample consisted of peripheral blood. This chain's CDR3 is CASSLIRQGLGLGTEAFF. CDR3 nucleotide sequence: TGTGCCAGCAGTTTAATAAGACAGGGGCTAGGGTTAGGCACTGAAGCTTTCTTT.